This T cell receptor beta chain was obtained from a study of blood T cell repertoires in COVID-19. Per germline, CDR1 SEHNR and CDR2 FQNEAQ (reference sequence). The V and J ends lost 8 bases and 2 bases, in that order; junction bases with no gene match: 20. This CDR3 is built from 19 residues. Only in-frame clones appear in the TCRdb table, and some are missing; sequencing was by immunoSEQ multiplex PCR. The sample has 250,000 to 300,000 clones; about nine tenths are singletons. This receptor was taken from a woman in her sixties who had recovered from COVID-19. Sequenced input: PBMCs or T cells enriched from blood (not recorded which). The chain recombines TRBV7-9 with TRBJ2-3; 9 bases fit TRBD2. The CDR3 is CASARGLAGPEAHTDTQYF. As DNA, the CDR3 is TGTGCCAGCGCGAGGGGGCTAGCGGGGCCCGAAGCCCACACAGATACGCAGTATTTT.